This T cell receptor (beta chain) was identified during a study of blood T cell repertoires in COVID-19. Study background: The analysed material was cDNA or gDNA that came from T cells, B-cell-depleted T cells, or PBMCs.

Assay used: immunoSEQ multiplex PCR; TCRdb lists only in-frame clones, some missing. The data hold 200,000 to 250,000 clones, with under 90% observed a single time. Living in 20 to 30 US areas, the participants were between roughly 18 and 95 years of age. Resolution of symptoms, clearance, or two negative PCRs was present in recovered Cohort 3 donors. This CDR3 comprises 15 residues. Trimming shortened V by 3 bases and J by 1 base, and 12 bases separated the two germline ends. The germline CDR1 and CDR2 sequences are ENHRY and SYGVKD. The receptor comes from a man aged 55-75 years who had recovered from COVID-19. Sequenced input: PBMCs or T cells enriched from blood (not recorded which). This chain uses TRBV10-3 with TRBJ1-2; D unclear. This CDR3 is CAISDNSRLNYGYTF. In DNA, the CDR3 is TGTGCCATCAGTGATAATTCCAGGCTTAACTATGGCTACACCTTC.